This entry features one TCR beta chain sequence. Its target is not known. Being one base from a much bigger clone, this may be a read error. The sample is drawn from a study of early T cells in non-severe SARS-CoV-2 infection. The overall study: The study sequenced bulk RNA from unsorted whole blood, with chains unpaired. General study findings and limits: The matching step, a VDJdb search, favored anti-spike CD8 responses and missed private and CD4 specificities.

The CDR3 consists of 15 residues. Germline assignment: CDR1 SGHTA and CDR2 FQGNSA. MiXCR, applied by TCRdb to the 5' RACE reads, yields one record per CDR3 protein. The sample carries under 30,000 distinct CDR3 sequences, about 6% recorded once. J is TRBJ1-2 and V is TRBV7-2; TRBD1 matches 12 bases. This TCR was sampled from an adult who was a healthcare worker with PCR-confirmed SARS-CoV-2 infection or an uninfected control (not recorded which). The sequenced sample was whole blood. The CDR3, as DNA: TGTGCCAACAGCAAACCGGGACAGGGGGCGTCCGGCTACACCTTC. Its translation is CANSKPGQGASGYTF. The whole variable domain, remainder taken from reference TRBV7-2 and TRBJ1-2, is GAGVSQSPSNKVTEKGKDVELRCDPISGHTALYWYRQSLGQGLEFLIYFQGNSAPDKSGLPSDRFSAERTGGSVSTLTIQRTQQEDSAVYLCANSKPGQGASGYTFGSGTRLTVV.